This TCR beta chain was profiled in a study of preoperative IRX-2 immunotherapy in early breast cancer. The data were produced by immunoSEQ multiplex PCR, yet TCRdb's version contains in-frame clones alone and is incomplete. Found here are tens of thousands of clones, roughly four fifths of them singletons; the top ten hold around 1.4%. Treatment given: preoperative locoregional IRX-2 cytokine immunotherapy. Samples came from a phase Ib trial of preoperative locoregional IRX-2 cytokine immunotherapy. The receptor comes from a human donor with breast cancer. The input for sequencing was lymph node tissue, taken after IRX-2 immunotherapy.

The CDR3: CSVGRGRGTDTQYF. In DNA form, the CDR3 reads TGCAGCGTGGGGAGGGGACGGGGCACAGATACGCAGTATTTT. The J gene is TRBJ2-3, the V gene TRBV29-1, with TRBD2 matching 7 bases. Germline-derived CDR1 and CDR2 are SQVTM and ANQGSEA. The CDR3 contains 14 residues. Trimming cost V 6 bases and J 1 base; bases outside gene matches: 7.